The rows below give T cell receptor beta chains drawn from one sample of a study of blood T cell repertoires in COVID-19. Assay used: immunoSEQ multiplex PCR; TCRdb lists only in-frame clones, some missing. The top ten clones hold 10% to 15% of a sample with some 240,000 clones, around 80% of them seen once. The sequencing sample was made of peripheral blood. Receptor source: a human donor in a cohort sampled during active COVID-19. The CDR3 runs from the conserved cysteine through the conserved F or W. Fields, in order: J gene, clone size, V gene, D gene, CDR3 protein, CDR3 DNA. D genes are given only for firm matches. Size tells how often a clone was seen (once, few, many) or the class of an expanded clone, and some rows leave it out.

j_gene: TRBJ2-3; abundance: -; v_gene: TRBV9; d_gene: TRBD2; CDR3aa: CASRTSGGQPDTQYF; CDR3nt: TGTGCCAGCAGAACTAGCGGGGGCCAACCGGATACGCAGTATTTT
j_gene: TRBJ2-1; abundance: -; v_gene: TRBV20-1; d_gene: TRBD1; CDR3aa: CSASSSGTGEESQFF; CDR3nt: TGCAGTGCTAGTAGTTCCGGGACAGGGGAGGAATCGCAGTTCTTC
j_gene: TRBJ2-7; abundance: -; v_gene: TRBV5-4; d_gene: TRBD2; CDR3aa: CASSLAGGGLYEQYF; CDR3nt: TGTGCCAGCAGCTTGGCGGGGGGAGGCCTCTACGAGCAGTACTTC
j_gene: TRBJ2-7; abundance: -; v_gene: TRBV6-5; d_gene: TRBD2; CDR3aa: CASSYFGTSGISEQYF; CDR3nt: TGTGCCAGCAGTTACTTTGGGACTAGCGGGATTTCCGAGCAGTACTTC
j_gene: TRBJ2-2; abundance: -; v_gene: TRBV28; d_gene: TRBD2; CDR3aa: CASSKAGGQNGELFF; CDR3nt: TGTGCCAGCAGCAAGGCGGGGGGGCAGAACGGGGAGCTGTTTTTT
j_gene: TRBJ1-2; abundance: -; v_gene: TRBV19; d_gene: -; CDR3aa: CASSIDLGQRSYGYTF; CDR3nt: TGTGCCAGTAGTATAGATCTAGGACAGAGGAGCTATGGCTACACCTTC
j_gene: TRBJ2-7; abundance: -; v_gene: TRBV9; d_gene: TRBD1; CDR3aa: CASPIVRGPPYEQYF; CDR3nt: TGTGCCAGCCCAATAGTAAGGGGGCCACCCTACGAGCAGTACTTC
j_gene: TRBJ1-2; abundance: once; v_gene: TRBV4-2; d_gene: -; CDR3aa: CASSQDRPGASGYTF; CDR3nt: TGTGCCAGCAGCCAAGATAGGCCAGGGGCTTCGGGCTACACCTTC
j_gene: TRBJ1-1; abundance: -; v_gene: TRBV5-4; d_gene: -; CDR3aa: CASSLQGSNTEAFF; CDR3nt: TGTGCCAGCAGTCTACAGGGATCGAACACTGAAGCTTTCTTT
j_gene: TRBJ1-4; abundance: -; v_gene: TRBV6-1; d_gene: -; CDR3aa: CASSEGPARSEKLFF; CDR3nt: TGTGCCAGCAGTGAAGGTCCCGCAAGGAGTGAAAAACTGTTTTTT
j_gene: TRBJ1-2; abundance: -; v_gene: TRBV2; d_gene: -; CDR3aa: CASSWVNSYGYTF; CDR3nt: TGTGCCAGCAGTTGGGTAAACAGCTATGGCTACACCTTC
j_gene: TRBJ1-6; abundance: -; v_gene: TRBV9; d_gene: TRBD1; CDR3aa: CASSAGQANNSPLHF; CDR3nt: TGTGCCAGCAGCGCCGGACAGGCGAATAATTCACCCCTCCACTTT
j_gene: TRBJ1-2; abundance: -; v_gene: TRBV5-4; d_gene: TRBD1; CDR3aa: CASSLAGQDGYTF; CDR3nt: TGTGCCAGCAGCTTGGCGGGACAGGATGGCTACACCTTC
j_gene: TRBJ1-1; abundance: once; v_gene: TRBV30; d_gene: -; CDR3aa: CAWTSWRDEGTEAFF; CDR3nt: TGTGCCTGGACCTCATGGCGGGATGAGGGCACTGAAGCTTTCTTT
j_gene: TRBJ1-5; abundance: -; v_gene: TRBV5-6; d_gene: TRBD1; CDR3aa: CASSSGQINQPQHF; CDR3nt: TGTGCCAGCAGCTCGGGACAGATCAATCAGCCCCAGCATTTT
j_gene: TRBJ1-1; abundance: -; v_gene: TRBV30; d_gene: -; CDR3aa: CAWSDRRTRAAEAFF; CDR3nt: TGTGCCTGGAGTGACCGTCGAACCAGGGCCGCTGAAGCTTTCTTT
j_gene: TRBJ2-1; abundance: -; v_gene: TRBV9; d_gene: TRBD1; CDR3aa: CASSPTGQGAYNEQFF; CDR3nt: TGTGCCAGCAGCCCCACAGGACAGGGGGCCTACAATGAGCAGTTCTTC
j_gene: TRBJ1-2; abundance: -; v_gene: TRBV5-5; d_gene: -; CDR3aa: CASSWRTVGSNGYTF; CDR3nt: TGTGCCAGCAGCTGGAGGACAGTGGGGAGTAATGGCTACACCTTC
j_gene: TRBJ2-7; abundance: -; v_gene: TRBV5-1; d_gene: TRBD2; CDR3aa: CASSLGLAGSYEQYF; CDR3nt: TGCGCCAGCAGCTTGGGACTAGCGGGTAGCTACGAGCAGTACTTC
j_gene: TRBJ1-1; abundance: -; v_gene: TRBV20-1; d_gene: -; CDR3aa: CSAGGVTGNTEAFF; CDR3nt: TGCAGTGCTGGTGGGGTGACAGGGAACACTGAAGCTTTCTTT
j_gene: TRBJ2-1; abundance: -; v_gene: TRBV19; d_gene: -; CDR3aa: CASNPTGPNSYNEQFF; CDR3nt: TGTGCCAGTAACCCGACAGGCCCCAACTCCTACAATGAGCAGTTCTTC
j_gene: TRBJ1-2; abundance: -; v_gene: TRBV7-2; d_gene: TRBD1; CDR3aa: CASSPRTGTRGGYTF; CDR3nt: TGTGCCAGCAGCCCCCGGACAGGGACCAGGGGTGGCTACACCTTC
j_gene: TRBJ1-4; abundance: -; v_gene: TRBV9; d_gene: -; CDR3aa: CASSVSRVQGEKLFF; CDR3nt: TGTGCCAGCAGCGTCTCCAGGGTGCAGGGTGAAAAACTGTTTTTT
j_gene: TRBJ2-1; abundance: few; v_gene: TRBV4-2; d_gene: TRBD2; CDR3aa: CASRLQAGGQGNEQFF; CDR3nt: TGTGCCAGCAGACTTCAAGCGGGAGGGCAGGGCAATGAGCAGTTCTTC
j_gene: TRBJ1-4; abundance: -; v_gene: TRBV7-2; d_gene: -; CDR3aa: CASSQAGEKLFF; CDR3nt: TGTGCCAGCAGCCAAGCGGGAGAAAAACTGTTTTTT
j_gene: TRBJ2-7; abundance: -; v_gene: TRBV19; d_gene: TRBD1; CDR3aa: CASSIPRGQSSYEQYF; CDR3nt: TGTGCCAGTAGTATCCCCAGGGGACAGAGCTCCTACGAGCAGTACTTC
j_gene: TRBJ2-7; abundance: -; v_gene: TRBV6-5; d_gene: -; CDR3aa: CASKVTGFYEQYF; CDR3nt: TGTGCCAGCAAGGTGACAGGTTTCTACGAGCAGTACTTC
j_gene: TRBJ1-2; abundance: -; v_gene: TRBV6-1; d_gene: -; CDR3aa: CASSELGAGYTF; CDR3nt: TGTGCCAGCAGTGAACTTGGGGCTGGCTACACCTTC
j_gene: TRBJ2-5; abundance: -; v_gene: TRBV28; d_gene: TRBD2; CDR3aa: CASSFWTAPSGKGETQYF; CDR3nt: TGTGCCAGCAGTTTTTGGACGGCGCCTAGCGGGAAGGGAGAGACCCAGTACTTC
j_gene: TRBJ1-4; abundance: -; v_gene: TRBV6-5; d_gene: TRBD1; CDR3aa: CASSYSGQGDEKLFF; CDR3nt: TGTGCCAGCAGTTACTCGGGGCAGGGGGATGAAAAACTGTTTTTT
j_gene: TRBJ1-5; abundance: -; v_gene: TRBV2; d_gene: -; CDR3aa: CASSQGQSQNQPQHF; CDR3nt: TGTGCCAGCAGTCAGGGGCAGTCCCAGAATCAGCCCCAGCATTTT